What follows are 30 T cell receptor beta chains derived from one specimen sequenced in a study of beta chain features in type 1 diabetes. Of the isolated RNA, all was reverse transcribed, and so the sequenced material was expressed TCRB transcripts. TCRdb's table, derived via immunoSEQ multiplex PCR, lists solely in-frame clones and lacks some. Of over 350,000 clones in the sample, over 12% were seen once. The specimen sequenced was naive CD4+ T cells from blood. These receptors were collected from a woman between 18 and 29 years old in good health.

This clone came up a few times. DNA for the CDR3: TGTGCCAGCACGGGACAGGGGGCGCCGGGGACTGAAGCTTTCTTT. It codes for CASTGQGAPGTEAFF. The chain links TRBV2 to TRBJ1-1, with TRBD1 matching over 12 bases. The CDR3 totals 15 residues. V lost 7 bases, J lost 5 bases, and 8 bases stayed unmatched. CDR1 and CDR2 (germline): SNHLY, FYNNEI. The entire variable domain, with the rest obtained from reference TRBV2 and TRBJ1-1, is as follows: EPEVTQTPSHQVTQMGQEVILRCVPISNHLYFYWYRQILGQKVEFLVSFYNNEISEKSEIFDDQFSVERPDGSNFTLKIRSTKLEDSAMYFCASTGQGAPGTEAFFGQGTRLTVV.

This chain uses TRBV2 with TRBJ2-4, with TRBD2 matching 8 bases. The germline gives CDR1 SNHLY, CDR2 FYNNEI. J lost 11 bases, V lost 4 bases, and 4 bases had no gene match. CDR3 size: 12 residues. The DNA for the CDR3 is TGTGCCAGCAGTGGGACTAGCTCCGTTCAGTACTTC. It translates to CASSGTSSVQYF.

The chain uses TRBV2 and TRBJ1-2; D not certain. The CDR3 totals 14 residues. Germline lookup yields CDR1 SNHLY and CDR2 FYNNEI. V was shortened by 6 bases and J by 3 bases, with 14 bases between the two germline ends. As DNA, the CDR3 is TGTGCCAGCAGGGATGCCGGCGGGGACTATGGCTACACCTTC. Protein sequence: CASRDAGGDYGYTF.

The chain joins TRBV30 to TRBJ1-1; 8 nucleotides match TRBD1. CDR1 is GTSNPN and CDR2 is SVGIG in the germline V gene (reference sequence). The CDR3 is 13 amino acids. The J segment lost 3 bases and the V segment lost 5 bases, leaving 5 bases of the junction unmatched. The CDR3 loop is CAWATGGHTEAFF. The CDR3 DNA is TGTGCCTGGGCCACAGGGGGGCACACTGAAGCTTTCTTT.

The chain joins TRBV7-6 to TRBJ2-3, with D tentatively TRBD1 (5 bases). The ends were cut back, 1 base at V and 1 base at J, with 9 bases in the middle. The CDR3 has 15 residues. Per germline, CDR1 SGHVS and CDR2 FNYEAQ. The CDR3 coding sequence is TGTGCCAGCAGCTTAGGTTTGGGGCGCACAGATACGCAGTATTTT. This translates into CASSLGLGRTDTQYF.

The chain has TRBV30 and TRBJ1-5, with TRBD1 as a possible D gene (6 bases). V dropped 3 bases and J dropped 7 bases, with 16 bases sitting between them. The CDR3 is 14 residues long. CDR1 and CDR2 (germline): GTSNPN, SVGIG (reference sequence). The CDR3 DNA reads TGTGCCTGGAGGGAACAGGGCCCGGGCCAGCCCCAGCATTTT. Protein product: CAWREQGPGQPQHF.

The table lists this clone with a few counts. V and J are TRBV7-2 and TRBJ2-1; 12 nucleotides agree with TRBD2. The CDR3 is made up of 17 amino acids. The germline V gene has CDR1 SGHTA and CDR2 FQGNSA. V lost 2 bases, J lost 8 bases, and 10 bases stayed unmatched. The DNA of the CDR3 is TGTGCCAGCAGCTTAACTCTACTAGCGGGAGGTGGCGATGAGCAGTTCTTC. This encodes CASSLTLLAGGGDEQFF.

The rearrangement links TRBV27 to TRBJ1-1; no clear D gene. CDR3 size: 11 residues. Germline V gives CDR1 MNHEY, CDR2 SMNVEV (reference sequence). V lost 6 bases to trimming and J lost 6 bases, with 8 bases between them. CDR3 sequence reads: CASSGVAEAFF. DNA for the CDR3: TGTGCCAGCAGCGGAGTCGCTGAAGCTTTCTTT.

J is TRBJ2-7 and V is TRBV14; D not certain. CDR1 SGHDN and CDR2 FVKESK come from the germline V gene. The CDR3 extends over 15 amino acids. V gave up 0 bases and J gave up 1 base, with 10 bases separating them. CDR3 sequence reads: CASSQDGAGSYEQYF. The CDR3, as DNA: TGTGCCAGCAGCCAAGATGGCGCAGGTTCCTACGAGCAGTACTTC.

The genes are TRBV6-6 and TRBJ2-7; 11 bases are shared with TRBD1. V trimming: 8 bases; J trimming: 6 bases; junction bases outside the gene matches: 9. This CDR3 has 14 residues. The germline CDR1 and CDR2 sequences are MNHNY and SVGAGI (reference sequence). The CDR3 DNA reads as TGTGCCAGCCGGACCCGGACAGGGGGCCTCGAGCAGTACTTC. Amino acid sequence: CASRTRTGGLEQYF.

Only a few counts were recorded for this clone. The genes are TRBV28 and TRBJ2-7; 10 bases fit TRBD2. The V gene end was trimmed by 5 bases and the J gene end by 0 bases; junction bases not matched to a gene: 4. The CDR3 has 15 amino acids. Germline V gene data show CDR1 as MDHEN and CDR2 as SYDVKM. This CDR3 reads CASSPGLASSYEQYF. CDR3 sequence (DNA): TGTGCCAGCAGTCCGGGACTAGCGTCCTCCTACGAGCAGTACTTC. Looking up the rest from reference TRBV28 and TRBJ2-7 gives the full variable domain: DVKVTQSSRYLVKRTGEKVFLECVQDMDHENMFWYRQDPGLGLRLIYFSYDVKMKEKGDIPEGYSVSREKKERFSLILESASTNQTSMYLCASSPGLASSYEQYFGPGTRLTVT.

The chain links TRBV15 to TRBJ2-7; a weak D match, TRBD2 (6 bases). There are 13 residues in the CDR3. Germline V lookup: CDR1 LNHNV, CDR2 YYDKDF (reference sequence). V was cut by 3 bases and J by 2 bases, with 8 bases left in between. CDR3 residues: CATSRGGTYEQYF. Written as DNA, the CDR3 is TGTGCCACCAGCAGGGGAGGAACCTACGAGCAGTACTTC.

The sample holds a few counts of this clone. V and J are TRBV20-1 and TRBJ1-1; D ambiguous. This CDR3 region has 11 residues. Trimming removed 3 bases at V and 8 bases at J, with 10 bases between. The germline V gene has CDR1 DFQATT and CDR2 SNEGSKA (reference sequence). In DNA form, the CDR3 reads TGCAGTGCTAGTCAAGGGAGGGAAGCTTTCTTT. Translating gives CSASQGREAFF.

This rearrangement joins TRBV19 to TRBJ2-2; 7 bases map to TRBD1. This CDR3 is 13 amino acids long. Germline V lookup: CDR1 LNHDA, CDR2 SQIVND (reference sequence). V shed 5 bases and J 7 bases; nucleotides not matched to a gene: 4. The CDR3 nucleotides read TGTGCCAGTAGTCAGACAGGGTACGGGGAGCTGTTTTTT. Protein product: CASSQTGYGELFF.

The V and J genes are TRBV5-4 and TRBJ2-1; D not certain. The CDR3 has 12 residues. CDR1 and CDR2 (germline): SGHNT, YYREEE (reference sequence). V dropped 0 bases and J dropped 10 bases, with 8 bases sitting between them. For the CDR3, the DNA is TGTGCCAGCAGCTTGGTACTCCACGAGCAGTTCTTC. This sequence encodes CASSLVLHEQFF.

Concerning this clone: The same CDR3 arises from other DNA sequences in this sample as well. This chain connects TRBV5-1 to TRBJ2-3; weak D call: TRBD2 (6 bases). Per the germline V gene, CDR1 is SGHRS and CDR2 is YFSETQ. The V and J ends lost 2 bases and 0 bases respectively, with 10 bases between them. The CDR3 extends over 15 amino acids. The CDR3 DNA reads TGCGCCAGCAGCTTAACCAGCGGGAGCACAGATACGCAGTATTTT. Protein sequence: CASSLTSGSTDTQYF. The full variable domain, with the rest looked up from reference TRBV5-1 and TRBJ2-3, is KAGVTQTPRYLIKTRGQQVTLSCSPISGHRSVSWYQQTPGQGLQFLFEYFSETQRNKGNFPGRFSGRQFSNSRSEMNVSTLELGDSALYLCASSLTSGSTDTQYFGPGTRLTVL.

This clone was seen a handful of times. V is TRBV25-1 and J is TRBJ2-5; D remains unclear. The CDR3 totals 15 residues. CDR1 is MGHDK, CDR2 SYGVNS, per germline. The germline V and J ends were trimmed by 2 bases and 1 base, with 11 bases remaining between them. The CDR3 loop is CASSELGRSQETQYF. The CDR3 DNA sequence: TGTGCCAGCAGTGAACTCGGCAGGTCCCAAGAGACCCAGTACTTC.

This clone was counted between two and nine times. The chain links TRBV30 to TRBJ2-2, with TRBD2 matching 12 bases. Per the germline V gene, CDR1 is GTSNPN and CDR2 is SVGIG (reference sequence). Trimming took 7 bases from V and 4 from J; bases not matched to a gene: 13. The CDR3 sequence is 17 residues long. For the CDR3, the DNA is TGTGCCTCTACGTGGCTAGCGGGAGGGCCGAGCACCGGGGAGCTGTTTTTT. Its protein product is CASTWLAGGPSTGELFF.

This clone was seen a handful of times. V is TRBV5-6 and J is TRBJ2-7; possibly TRBD1 for D (6 bases). Trimming took 6 bases from V and 4 from J, leaving 17 bases between them. The CDR3 sequence is 14 residues long. CDR1 is SGHDT and CDR2 is YYEEEE in the germline V gene. For the CDR3, the DNA is TGTGCCAGCACAGAACTAGGGGGACGGTACGAGCAGTACTTC. The encoded protein is CASTELGGRYEQYF.

This rearrangement joins TRBV29-1 to TRBJ1-1, with D possibly TRBD1 on 5 matching bases. CDR1 is SQVTM and CDR2 is ANQGSEA in the germline V gene. The CDR3 length is 13 residues. V was cut by 8 bases and J by 8 bases, with 21 bases left in between. In DNA, the CDR3 is TGCAGCTCCAAACCGCAGGGCCCTAACGAAGCTTTCTTT. It is translated as CSSKPQGPNEAFF.

This clone was recorded a few times. The chain carries TRBV25-1 and TRBJ1-4; the D gene is possibly TRBD1 (5 bases). Trimming took off 2 bases at V and 7 bases at J, with 17 bases between the two ends. The CDR3 runs 16 residues. CDR1 and CDR2 from the germline V gene are MGHDK and SYGVNS. CDR3 bases: TGTGCCAGCAGTGAAGTGCGCAGGGCGGGGAGTGAAAAACTGTTTTTT. It codes for CASSEVRRAGSEKLFF.

The table lists this clone with a few counts. The chain uses TRBV6-6 and TRBJ2-2; 7 nucleotides align to TRBD1. V trimming: 6 bases; J trimming: 8 bases; junction bases outside the gene matches: 15. There are 16 residues in the CDR3. Germline CDR1 and CDR2: MNHNY and SVGAGI (reference sequence). CDR3 residues: CASSHRGPVFSGELFF. CDR3 bases: TGTGCCAGCAGCCACAGGGGCCCGGTGTTTTCTGGGGAGCTGTTTTTT.

This chain uses TRBV6-5 with TRBJ1-2; TRBD1 aligns across 10 bases. Germline V lookup: CDR1 MNHEY, CDR2 SVGAGI. The trim removed 4 bases at V and 2 bases at J, leaving 1 base unmatched. The CDR3 runs to 14 residues. The CDR3 DNA is TGTGCCAGCAGTTGGGGACAGGGGAACTATGGCTACACCTTC. It translates to CASSWGQGNYGYTF.

The chain recombines TRBV29-1 with TRBJ1-5, with 9 bases that match TRBD1. V gave up 6 bases and J gave up 2 bases; unmatched junction bases: 2. This CDR3 has 13 amino acids. Germline CDR1 and CDR2: SQVTM and ANQGSEA. This chain's CDR3 is CSVRTGGNQPQHF. The CDR3 DNA follows: TGCAGCGTAAGGACAGGGGGCAATCAGCCCCAGCATTTT.

Here the CDR3 DNA reads TGTGCCAGCAGTTTATCTACAGGGCTGAGGGAGACCCAGTACTTC. As protein: CASSLSTGLRETQYF. The chain combines TRBV28 with TRBJ2-5; a weak D match, TRBD1 (6 bases). The CDR3 length is 15 residues. Per the germline V gene, CDR1 is MDHEN and CDR2 is SYDVKM. V was clipped by 1 base and J by 5 bases, with 14 bases between them.

This chain connects TRBV7-3 to TRBJ2-7; 12 nucleotides agree with TRBD2. Trimming at V came to 4 bases and at J to 7 bases, leaving 5 bases not matched to a gene. Germline V gene data show CDR1 as SGHTA and CDR2 as FQGTGA. There are 14 residues in the CDR3. This CDR3 is CASSSTGTSGEQYF. The DNA of the CDR3 is TGTGCCAGCAGCTCCACCGGGACTAGCGGGGAGCAGTACTTC.

This clone occurred a few times. A junction boundary mismatches the germline segment, possibly from a read error. The J gene is TRBJ1-2, the V gene TRBV4-3, with 7 bases matching TRBD1. The V gene's germline CDR1 is LGHNA and CDR2 YSLEER. The CDR3 extends over 15 amino acids. The CDR3 DNA reads TGCGCCAGCAGCCTTAAGACAGGGTCGGACTACGGCTACACCTTC. Amino acids: CASSLKTGSDYGYTF.

CDR3 in amino acids: CSVGGGHGNIPTDTQYF. DNA of the CDR3: TGCAGCGTTGGCGGTGGCCACGGGAATATTCCCACAGATACGCAGTATTTT. The J gene is TRBJ2-3, the V gene TRBV29-1, with a tentative D call TRBD2 (5 bases). The germline CDR1 and CDR2 sequences are SQVTM and ANQGSEA. The CDR3 covers 17 residues. Trimming left V 4 bases short and J 2 bases short, with 22 bases between.

This clone was seen only a few times. This specimen includes other DNA sequences encoding the same CDR3. This chain connects TRBV5-1 to TRBJ1-1, with D uncertain. This CDR3 is 13 amino acids long. Deletions cut 0 bases from V and 3 bases from J, with 6 bases between. CDR1 SGHRS and CDR2 YFSETQ come from the germline V gene. In DNA, the CDR3 is TGCGCCAGCAGCTTGGCAGGTGACACTGAAGCTTTCTTT. Translated: CASSLAGDTEAFF.

This clone was seen only once. V is TRBV11-2 and J is TRBJ2-1, with D tentatively TRBD1 (6 bases). This CDR3 comprises 17 residues. Germline loops: CDR1 SGHAT, CDR2 FQNNGV. Trimming took 5 bases from V and 3 from J, leaving 20 bases between them. CDR3 sequence: CASSTRGSQGSYNEQFF. The CDR3 DNA is TGTGCCAGCAGCACACGAGGGAGTCAGGGGAGCTACAATGAGCAGTTCTTC.